This T cell receptor (beta chain) is from a study of blood T cell repertoires in COVID-19. Method: immunoSEQ multiplex PCR; TCRdb's copy keeps in-frame clones and lacks some. Among over 300,000 clones listed, about 90% were seen once. The CDR3 spans 14 amino acids, including both terminal residues. Germline CDR1 MNHNS, CDR2 SASEGT. As regards this clone: It is unclear where the CDR3 begins or ends on the DNA, so no DNA is shown, and the CDR3 is as TCRdb lists it.

The sequence derives from a woman under 40 who had recovered from COVID-19. V gene TRBV6-1 combines with J gene TRBJ2-1; the listed D gene, TRBD2, was not tested against the DNA. The sequencing input was PBMCs or T cells enriched from blood (not recorded which). The CDR3 region is CASSEVAAGSMGFF.